This T cell receptor beta chain was sequenced in a study of shared clonotypes between healthy human individuals (dated by TCRdb to 2018 to 2020). In terms of the full investigation: A few men and two women, aged 18 to 49 years, made up the cohort. Leukapheresis yielded between about 0.8 and 9.5 billion PBMCs per donor. To increase sequencing depth and limit assay-specific biases, TCR repertoire library preparation and sequencing were carried out by different laboratories using diverse techniques. Per donor, three plates each were used for CD4 naive and CD4 memory, two for CD8 naive, and one for CD8 memory. Blood TCR repertoires of a handful of healthy adults were deeply sequenced to estimate repertoire size and the extent of clonotype sharing between individuals.

Spanning cysteine to phenylalanine, the CDR3 consists of 14 amino acids. Just the 42-base CDR3 DNA is kept, in frame starting at base 1. CDR1 and CDR2 (SGHTA, FQGNSA) derive from the germline V gene. V is reduced by 2 bases and J by 5 bases, leaving a spacing of 13 bases between them. To note about this clone: Its specific antigen is unknown. Base qualities are missing; no much larger clone stands one base away.

The donors were healthy, HIV-negative adults who had no recently reported acute infections or vaccinations. All donors were Caucasian adults living in Nashville, Tennessee, USA. CD4+ T cells were enriched by magnetic negative selection, after which naive cells were positively selected on CD45RA and the negative fraction was taken as the memory subset. After blood collection by leukapheresis, PBMCs were isolated using Ficoll-Histopaque density gradient centrifugation and then cryopreserved in the vapor phase of liquid nitrogen. Analytical flow cytometry was used to check the purity and quantity of every magnetically sorted T cell population. Genomic DNA was isolated from each sorted fraction and quantified by UV absorbance on a Nanodrop 2000c. Using the deep immunoSEQ assay, multiplex PCR amplified TCR CDR3 regions from genomic DNA. Extracted genomic DNA from each cell subset was spread evenly across all wells of several immunoSEQ 96-well plates, with each plate serving as a replicate. For sorted subsets, each replicate PCR was loaded with approximately 0.2 ug genomic DNA, equivalent to some 27,000 T cell genomes. Purified libraries were measured with a Qubit 3.0 fluorometer, size-checked on a Bioanalyzer 2100, and measured again with the KAPA Library Quantification kit. Each immunoSEQ 96-well plate was sequenced on its own single-read 150-cycle Illumina NextSeq 550 flow cell. From the authors' description of their analysis: Because the immunoSEQ output held only junctional sequences and lacked quality scores, the filtering could not match the filtering applied to full-length reads. To assign V/J genes and CDR3, sequences were annotated using PyIR, a Python wrapper for IgBLAST v1.9, with IMGT germline references. Reads were filtered out if the reads had weak V/J assignments (E-value above 1e-6), no CDR3, stop codons, out-of-frame junctions, or ambiguous translated residues. V3J clonotypes were defined as sequences sharing an identical inferred V gene, J gene, and CDR3 amino acid sequence. The percentage overlap between two repertoires was calculated by dividing the number of shared unique clonotypes by the size of the smaller repertoire. Repertoire richness was assessed with RTK rarefaction, the Chao1 estimator, and Recon v2.1 estimates of unobserved clonotypes. Generation probabilities for all TCRbeta clonotypes obtained by the gDNA method from a few donors were computed using OLGA. TCRdb holds this immuneACCESS table with in-frame rearrangements only. Some clones are missing; in checked studies, unresolved V genes explain under half, and the rest has no known cause. V, J and clone size reflect that table, while D and trimming were determined from the DNA. The sample table contains roughly 2.4 million clones; only one count was recorded for roughly 95% of them. The ten largest clones capture 0.13% of the sample.

Study-wide findings and limitations: Clonotypes shared by all four sorted-subset donors showed higher generation probabilities than non-shared clonotypes. Pairwise subsampling led to the expectation that sequencing depth would affect the degree of clonotype sharing among donors. The genetic and exposure-history diversity represented was limited by the small number of donors. Naive subsets generally had larger estimated clonotype richness than memory subsets did. Rarefaction of sorted-subset datasets indicated incomplete sequencing despite the large sequencing depth. Sampling was restricted to blood, and TCR repertoires in tissue are likely to differ from TCR repertoires in blood. Across a handful of donors, 4.5% to 6.5% of naive CD4, around 3.5% of naive CD8, 2% to 2.5% of memory CD4, and about 0.44% of memory CD8 clonotypes were shared.

Sample: naive CD4+ T cells sorted from blood. Taken with the paper, the label for cell subset or site translates to: CD45RA+ positively selected. This TCR came from a young man in good health. The sequence joins TRBV7-2 to TRBJ2-7; the D gene is perhaps TRBD2, from 7 matching bases. CDR3 protein: CASSLWGGTNEQYF. The nucleotide sequence reads TGTGCCAGCAGCTTATGGGGGGGCACGAACGAGCAGTACTTC.